This T cell receptor beta chain was obtained from a study of neoadjuvant nivolumab and ipilimumab in lung cancer. Whole-study context: Patients got nivolumab 3 mg/kg on days 1, 15 and 29; combination added ipilimumab 1 mg/kg day 1. Study-wide results and caveats: Resected-tumor TCR richness correlated positively with pretherapy blood richness. Only a single major-pathologic-response sample was available for clonality analysis. Only two of four nivolumab-treated tumors gained richness and clonality by surgery.

Using immunoSEQ multiplex PCR, the repertoire was profiled, and TCRdb retains in-frame clones only, with some absent. This sample has 40,000 to 60,000 clones, with more than 85% found just once. CDR1 is SGHVS and CDR2 is FQNEAQ in the germline V gene. The CDR3 is 15 amino acids. V gave up 1 base and J gave up 3 bases, with 13 bases separating them. Note on this clone: The antigen remains undetermined.

The chain carries TRBV7-8 and TRBJ2-7, with D unresolved. The input for sequencing was blood, taken before neoadjuvant nivolumab, alone or with ipilimumab. This TCR was recovered from an adult with non-small cell lung cancer. Some clones in this sample may be carry-over from other donors' samples. The CDR3 reads CASSLEDGGNYEQYF. In DNA, the CDR3 is TGTGCCAGCAGCTTAGAAGACGGCGGAAACTACGAGCAGTACTTC.